The 13 T cell receptor beta chains below were found in one sample sequenced in a study of radiotherapy plus CTLA-4 blockade in lung cancer. Repertoires were generated with immunoSEQ multiplex PCR, while TCRdb's copy carries only in-frame clones and drops some. The sample holds approximately 52,000 clones; around 79% are singletons and the top ten take about 8.5%. Sequenced here: peripheral blood, sampled from a patient treated with radiotherapy plus ipilimumab. All receptors derive from a human donor with non-small cell lung cancer who had a complete response to radiotherapy plus ipilimumab.

The chain recombines TRBV27 with TRBJ2-5, with TRBD1 identical over 8 bases. CDR1 is MNHEY and CDR2 is SMNVEV in the germline V gene (reference sequence). This CDR3 has 16 residues. V trimming: 2 bases; J trimming: 1 base; junction bases outside the gene matches: 6. The CDR3 region has the DNA TGTGCCAGCAGTTTAGCTGGGCAGGGGGCCCAAGAGACCCAGTACTTC. Translating gives CASSLAGQGAQETQYF.

The chain uses TRBV5-1 and TRBJ2-3; D is perhaps TRBD1 (5 bases). The CDR3 contains 17 residues. CDR1 is SGHRS and CDR2 is YFSETQ in the germline V gene. V lost 4 bases to trimming and J lost 0 bases, with 18 bases between them. CDR3 region: CASSQQRQISSTDTQYF. CDR3 sequence (DNA): TGCGCCAGCAGCCAACAACGACAGATTTCAAGCACAGATACGCAGTATTTT.

J is TRBJ1-1 and V is TRBV29-1; 11 bases are a match to TRBD1. The CDR3 consists of 15 residues. V dropped 5 bases and J dropped 3; count of bases not matched to a gene: 8. Germline V gene data show CDR1 as SQVTM and CDR2 as ANQGSEA. CDR3 DNA sequence: TGCAGCGTTCGGGACAGGGGGGGCTTCGACACTGAAGCTTTCTTT. This encodes CSVRDRGGFDTEAFF.

In this sample, this clone is medium-sized. The genes are TRBV2 and TRBJ1-5, with D possibly being TRBD1 (6 bases). The germline V gene has CDR1 SNHLY and CDR2 FYNNEI. V lost 6 bases to trimming and J lost 4 bases, with 13 bases between them. The length of the CDR3 is 14 residues. DNA for the CDR3: TGTGCCAGCAGGGGTACAGGGTTGAATCAGCCCCAGCATTTT. This codes for CASRGTGLNQPQHF.

The chain combines TRBV30 with TRBJ1-4; no definite D call. The ends were cut back, 4 bases at V and 5 bases at J, with 5 bases in the middle. The CDR3 spans 11 residues. The germline CDR1 and CDR2 sequences are GTSNPN and SVGIG (reference sequence). CDR3: CAWNGNEKLFF. CDR3 nucleotides: TGTGCCTGGAACGGGAATGAAAAACTGTTTTTT.

The sample holds a few counts of this clone. The rearrangement joins TRBV7-9 to TRBJ1-5; perhaps TRBD1 as D (6 bases). CDR3 length equals 14 residues. V lost 5 bases and J lost 4, with 12 bases in between. Looked up from germline, CDR1 is SEHNR and CDR2 is FQNEAQ (reference sequence). CDR3 region: CASSRGGDNQPQHF. Written as DNA, the CDR3 is TGTGCCAGCAGCCGAGGGGGAGATAATCAGCCCCAGCATTTT.

The chain combines TRBV25-1 with TRBJ1-3; 11 positions agree with TRBD1. CDR1 and CDR2 from the germline V gene are MGHDK and SYGVNS. V shed 1 base, J shed 5 bases, and the junction held 4 bases outside the gene matches. The CDR3 runs to 16 residues. The CDR3 DNA sequence: TGTGCCAGCAGTGAATGGGGACAGGGGGAGAGAAACACCATATATTTT. It specifies CASSEWGQGERNTIYF.

The chain is built from TRBV5-4 and TRBJ1-2, with 9 bases identical to TRBD1. The CDR3 is 16 residues long. Germline V CDR1 and CDR2: SGHNT, YYREEE (reference sequence). V gave up 4 bases and J gave up 5 bases; unmatched junction bases: 12. CDR3 bases: TGTGCCAGCAGCCCTGGGGGGACAGGGATCTCATATGGCTACACCTTC. Amino acid sequence: CASSPGGTGISYGYTF.

The V call is TRBV25-1, the J call TRBJ2-2; no firm D call. V lost 0 bases, J lost 4 bases, and 6 bases lay in between. The CDR3 is made up of 14 amino acids. The germline CDR1 and CDR2 sequences are MGHDK and SYGVNS. This CDR3 is CASSEYTATGELFF. DNA of the CDR3: TGTGCCAGCAGTGAATATACAGCCACCGGGGAGCTGTTTTTT. Combining the CDR3 with reference TRBV25-1 and TRBJ2-2 gives the whole variable domain EADIYQTPRYLVIGTGKKITLECSQTMGHDKMYWYQQDPGMELHLIHYSYGVNSTEKGDLSSESTVSRIRTEHFPLTLESARPSHTSQYLCASSEYTATGELFFGEGSRLTVL.

The chain joins TRBV2 to TRBJ2-7; tentatively, D is TRBD1 (5 bases). Trimming removed 7 bases at V and 2 bases at J, with 12 bases between. This CDR3 has 13 amino acids. The germline V gene encodes CDR1 SNHLY and CDR2 FYNNEI. This CDR3 reads CASKWGYPYEQYV. CDR3 DNA sequence: TGTGCCAGCAAGTGGGGCTACCCCTACGAGCAGTACGTC.

The V and J genes are TRBV7-2 and TRBJ2-7, with 9 bases lining up with TRBD1. Germline trimming cut 2 bases from V and 6 bases from J; bases unmatched to any gene: 5. The CDR3 loop spans 14 amino acids. Germline V gives CDR1 SGHTA, CDR2 FQGNSA. The CDR3 reads CASSLRDRVSEQYF. CDR3 DNA: TGTGCCAGCAGCTTAAGGGACAGGGTTTCCGAGCAGTACTTC.

This chain uses TRBV29-1 with TRBJ2-1; 14 bases align to TRBD2. CDR3 length equals 14 residues. V lost 6 bases to trimming and J lost 6 bases; unmatched junction nucleotides: 4. Germline-derived CDR1 and CDR2 are SQVTM and ANQGSEA. The CDR3 DNA sequence: TGCAGCGTAGGGACTAGCGGGAGTTTCAATGAGCAGTTCTTC. Its translation is CSVGTSGSFNEQFF.

This clone was detected only once. The junction does not match germline at one end; this may be a read error. The chain employs TRBV7-7 and TRBJ2-2, with D possibly TRBD1 on 7 matching bases. The CDR3 is made up of 15 amino acids. Germline V gene sequence: CDR1 SSHAT, CDR2 FNYEAQ (reference sequence). The CDR3 DNA is TGTGCTAGCAGCTCCGGGGACAGAGGGACTGGGGAGCTGTTTTTT. Protein: CASSSGDRGTGELFF.